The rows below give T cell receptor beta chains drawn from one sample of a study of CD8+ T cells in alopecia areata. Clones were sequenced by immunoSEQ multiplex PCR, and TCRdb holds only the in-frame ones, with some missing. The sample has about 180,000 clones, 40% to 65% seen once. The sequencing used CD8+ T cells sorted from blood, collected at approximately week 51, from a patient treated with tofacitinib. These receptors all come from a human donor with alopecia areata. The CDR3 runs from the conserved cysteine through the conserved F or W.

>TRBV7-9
CASSRDRGLPEELFF
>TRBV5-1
CASAPQGKGETQYF
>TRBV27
CASSLVGTGNTEAFF
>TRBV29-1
CSAQGGMDTEAFF
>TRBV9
CASSRLYTEAFF
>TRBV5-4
CASSLAGGGAVRETQYF
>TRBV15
CATSRETSGGTEQYF
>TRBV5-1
CASKAGNTEAFF
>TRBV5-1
CASSWTLQTYEQYF
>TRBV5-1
CASSLGQALNTEAFF
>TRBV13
CASSSASGVNEQFF
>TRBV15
CATSSREFISGANVLTF
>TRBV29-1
CSVEDIFGQSF
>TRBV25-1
CASSDILNYGYTF
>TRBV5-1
CASSRGTYEQYF
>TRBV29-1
CSVSGGGLDTGELFF
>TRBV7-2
CASSSGTGGSGNTIYF
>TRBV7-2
CASSSDNMNTEAFF
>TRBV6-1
CASSEGQPVLEQYF
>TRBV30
CAWSPDGTGEWETQYF
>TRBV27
CASSFRTGNTEAFF
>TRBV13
CASSLGWGSQPQHF
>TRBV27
CASRWGGTGNYEQYF
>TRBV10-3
CAIRVGISYEQYF
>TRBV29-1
CSVVSGGKETQYF
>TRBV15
CATSQGLNNSPLHF
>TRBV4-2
CASSQGATSGGTDTQYF
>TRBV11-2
CASSLAGPEETQYF
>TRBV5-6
CASSRGSGIHEQYF
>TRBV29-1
CSVLEGSGYTF
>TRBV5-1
CASSLRWAGELFF
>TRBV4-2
CASSQQGARDYGYTF
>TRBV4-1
CASSQEGGPVQPQHF
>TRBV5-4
CASSLGPLNTGELFF
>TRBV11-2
CASSLAAKTYEKLFF
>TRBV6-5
CASKDRVSYEQYF
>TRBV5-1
CASSLTESYEQYF
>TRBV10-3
CAISAIGSGVRDTQYF
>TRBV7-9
CASSADREADNEQFF
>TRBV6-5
CASSPGLVSYEQYF
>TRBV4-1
CASSTRQGASYGELFF
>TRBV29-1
CSVEPIGTEAFF
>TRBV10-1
CASSDPGETQYF
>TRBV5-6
CASSFPGINYEQYF
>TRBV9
CASSAPGTGEGSPLHF
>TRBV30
CAWSAGSNQPQHF
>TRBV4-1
CASSQDAGSSSGYTF
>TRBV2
CASSDFGQAHQVFF
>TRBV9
CASSVGRDHYGYTF
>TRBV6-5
CASSFALPSDTQYF
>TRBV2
CASRDDISYEQYF
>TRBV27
CASSPLGQYNEQFF